This T cell receptor (beta chain) derives from a study of shared clonotypes between healthy human individuals. This clone was detected once. Its antigen is unidentified. One end of the junction is discordant with germline, which a read error may explain. The assay was run at deep level. Sequencing used immunoSEQ multiplex PCR; TCRdb keeps in-frame clones, though not all of them. This table holds a few million clones, approximately 92% found once. The study's findings and limits: Sequencing depth was a factor that was expected to affect clonotype sharing among donors. A few donors shared about 4.5% of their naive CD4 clonotypes.

The receptor was derived from a man younger than 30 in good health. The sample taken for sequencing was naive CD4+ T cells sorted from blood. Subset noted: CD45RA+ positively selected.

Written as DNA, the CDR3 is TGTGCCAGCAGACTACACAGGAACGCTGAAGCTTTCTTT. This encodes CASRLHRNAEAFF. This chain joins TRBV6-5 and TRBJ1-1, with D possibly being TRBD1 (5 bases). The CDR3 length is 13 residues. CDR1 is MNHEY, CDR2 SVGAGI, per germline.